This note documents a single T cell receptor beta chain sequence. The table came from immunoSEQ multiplex PCR; TCRdb's copy has only in-frame clones and leaves some out. Among about 2.3 million clones listed, roughly 93% were seen once. This record belongs to a study of shared clonotypes between healthy human individuals. Germline V lookup: CDR1 SGDLS, CDR2 YYNGEE. CDR3 length equals 16 residues. Trimming took off 3 bases at V and 4 bases at J, with 16 bases between the two ends. J is TRBJ2-2 and V is TRBV9; D not resolved. Sequencing input: naive CD4+ T cells from PBMCs. The subset denotes: CD45RA+ positively selected. The TCR comes from a man aged 18-30 years in good health. Some clones in this sample may be carry-over from other donors' samples. This chain's CDR3 is CASSAVGPFFTGELFF. CDR3 bases: TGTGCCAGCAGCGCTGTTGGACCCTTCTTCACCGGGGAGCTGTTTTTT.